Each of the 28 T cell receptor beta chains below was sequenced from the same sample in a study of cytomegalovirus exposure and HLA in healthy donors. The PCR employed 60 Vbeta primers together with 13 Jbeta primers. Assay: immunoSEQ multiplex PCR; the TCRdb copy retains only in-frame clones and omits some. The data hold some 270,000 clones, with around 90% observed a single time. Sequenced sample: PBMCs. These receptors were taken from a girl aged 2-10 years in good health and CMV-seronegative.

The chain carries TRBV5-1 and TRBJ2-7, with a weak D call TRBD2 (6 bases). This CDR3 spans 15 amino acids. V was trimmed by 3 bases and J by 2 bases, leaving 15 bases between them. The germline CDR1 and CDR2 sequences are SGHRS and YFSETQ. CDR3: CASSSTRLGTYEQYF. In nucleotides, the CDR3 is TGCGCCAGCAGCTCAACGAGACTAGGGACCTACGAGCAGTACTTC.

The chain couples TRBV15 to TRBJ2-3; 7 nucleotides agree with TRBD1. Germline CDR1 and CDR2: LNHNV and YYDKDF (reference sequence). CDR3 size: 16 residues. With 0 bases clipped from V and 6 bases from J, the junction kept 9 bases outside the gene matches. The CDR3 region has the DNA TGTGCCACCAGCAGAGATCCCACAGGGGATTACGATACGCAGTATTTT. It codes for CATSRDPTGDYDTQYF. Full variable domain (outside the CDR3, taken from reference TRBV15 and TRBJ2-3): DAMVIQNPRYQVTQFGKPVTLSCSQTLNHNVMYWYQQKSSQAPKLLFHYYDKDFNNEADTPDNFQSRRPNTSFCFLDIRSPGLGDTAMYLCATSRDPTGDYDTQYFGPGTRLTVL.

This chain links TRBV23-1 with TRBJ1-2; D remains ambiguous. TRBV23-1 qualifies as an ORF whose function is uncertain. V dropped 3 bases and J dropped 8 bases, with 25 bases sitting between them. CDR3 size: 17 residues. The CDR3 reads CASSQASGQVFPKGYTF. In nucleotides, the CDR3 is TGCGCCAGCAGTCAGGCCAGTGGGCAGGTATTTCCGAAGGGCTACACCTTC.

This chain connects TRBV27 to TRBJ1-6; 8 positions agree with TRBD1. V gave up 4 bases and J gave up 6 bases; unmatched junction bases: 8. Germline-derived CDR1 and CDR2 are MNHEY and SMNVEV (reference sequence). The CDR3 spans 16 residues. CDR3 nucleotides: TGTGCCAGCAGTTCGAGGACAGGGATTGTTAATTCACCCCTCCACTTT. Translated: CASSSRTGIVNSPLHF.

The chain carries TRBV6-5 and TRBJ1-3, with D unclear. The CDR3 contains 14 residues. Germline CDR1 and CDR2: MNHEY and SVGAGI. Trimming stripped 4 bases from V and 2 bases from J, with 9 bases between. The CDR3 DNA is TGTGCCAGCAGTTCGGGGAGTCCTGGAAACACCATATATTTT. This gives the protein CASSSGSPGNTIYF.

The V gene is TRBV29-1, the J gene TRBJ1-2, with a possible D match to TRBD1 (5 bases). Deletions cut 6 bases from V and 2 bases from J, with 10 bases between. The CDR3 contains 12 residues. The germline V gene encodes CDR1 SQVTM and CDR2 ANQGSEA. The chain's CDR3 is CSVTSGNYGYTF. The CDR3 DNA reads as TGCAGCGTGACCTCAGGGAACTATGGCTACACCTTC.

CDR3 sequence reads: CASSPGARDEKLFF. The CDR3 region has the DNA TGTGCCAGCTCACCAGGGGCCAGGGATGAAAAACTGTTTTTT. The chain couples TRBV18 to TRBJ1-4, with a possible D match to TRBD1 (5 bases). Trimming cost V 2 bases and J 6 bases, with 10 bases left between them. CDR3 size: 14 residues. Germline loops: CDR1 KGHSH, CDR2 LQKENI. The full variable domain, its missing parts supplied by reference TRBV18 and TRBJ1-4, is NAGVMQNPRHLVRRRGQEARLRCSPMKGHSHVYWYRQLPEEGLKFMVYLQKENIIDESGMPKERFSAEFPKEGPSILRIQQVVRGDSAAYFCASSPGARDEKLFFGSGTQLSVL.

V usage is TRBV30 and J usage is TRBJ1-5, with TRBD1 identical over 7 bases. V was clipped by 1 base and J by 4 bases; unmatched bases: 4. CDR1 GTSNPN and CDR2 SVGIG come from the germline V gene (reference sequence). This CDR3 is 14 amino acids long. The CDR3 region has the DNA TGTGCCTGGAGTGCAGTCAGGGGGAATCAGCCCCAGCATTTT. It codes for CAWSAVRGNQPQHF.

This chain joins TRBV6-6 and TRBJ2-7, with 8 bases lining up with TRBD1. The CDR3 runs to 13 residues. The junction had 7 bases not matched to a gene; V was cut back by 6 bases and J by 6 bases. Per germline, CDR1 MNHNY and CDR2 SVGAGI (reference sequence). As DNA, the CDR3 is TGTGCCAGCAGAGACGGACAGGGACGCGAGCAGTACTTC. It encodes CASRDGQGREQYF.

In this sample, this clone turned up once. V and J are TRBV27 and TRBJ2-7, with D perhaps TRBD1 (5 bases). Germline values: CDR1 MNHEY, CDR2 SMNVEV (reference sequence). The CDR3 length is 15 residues. Trimming cost V 2 bases and J 0 bases, with 11 bases left between them. CDR3 region: CASSLRGSSSYEQYF. The CDR3 coding sequence is TGTGCCAGCAGTTTAAGGGGCTCGAGCTCCTACGAGCAGTACTTC.

For the CDR3, the DNA is TGTGCCAGCGGAACAGGGTTGGCTAACACTGAAGCTTTCTTT. Protein: CASGTGLANTEAFF. The chain uses TRBV28 and TRBJ1-1; TRBD1 might be the D (6 bases). The CDR3 spans 14 residues. Germline CDR1 reads MDHEN; CDR2 reads SYDVKM. Between the trimmed V and J ends, which lost 8 bases and 2 bases, there was a span of 15 bases.

The chain recombines TRBV5-1 with TRBJ2-7, with 8 bases aligning to TRBD1. The germline CDR1 and CDR2 sequences are SGHRS and YFSETQ. The CDR3 sequence is 14 residues long. Unmatched junction bases numbered 7, after V lost 6 bases and J lost 2 bases. The CDR3 DNA reads TGCGCCAGCACCGCCGGGACAGGTCCCTACGAGCAGTACTTC. Translated: CASTAGTGPYEQYF.

The chain couples TRBV9 to TRBJ1-1, with D uncertain. CDR1 and CDR2 from the germline V gene are SGDLS and YYNGEE. The CDR3 length is 10 residues. The V gene lost 7 bases and the J gene lost 10 bases, with 11 bases spanning the gap. CDR3 sequence (DNA): TGTGCCAGCGCGGGTGAACGAGCTTTCTTT. It specifies CASAGERAFF.

The chain employs TRBV19 and TRBJ1-4; unclear D gene. With 6 bases removed from V and 7 bases from J, the gap between germline ends came to 9 bases. Per germline, CDR1 LNHDA and CDR2 SQIVND (reference sequence). There are 12 residues in the CDR3. The chain's CDR3 is CASSITSEKLFF. Here the CDR3 DNA reads TGTGCCAGTAGCATCACGAGTGAAAAACTGTTTTTT.

This clone was detected only a few times. V is TRBV5-4 and J is TRBJ1-4, with 7 nucleotides matching TRBD1. Germline V gene sequence: CDR1 SGHNT, CDR2 YYREEE (reference sequence). V was clipped by 2 bases and J by 7 bases; unmatched bases: 8. The CDR3 extends over 15 amino acids. The CDR3 is CASSFKGAGSEKLFF. CDR3 nucleotides: TGTGCCAGCAGCTTTAAGGGGGCGGGGAGTGAAAAACTGTTTTTT.

V gene TRBV13 combines with J gene TRBJ1-1, with a tentative D call TRBD1 (5 bases). This CDR3 has 12 amino acids. V lost 4 bases to trimming and J lost 5 bases, with 8 bases between them. CDR1 PRHDT and CDR2 FYEKMQ come from the germline V gene (reference sequence). The CDR3 loop reads CASSSGSTEAFF. The CDR3 nucleotides read TGTGCCAGCAGCTCAGGGTCTACTGAAGCTTTCTTT.

The chain combines TRBV30 with TRBJ2-1, with 8 bases matching TRBD2. With 0 bases clipped from V and 3 bases from J, the junction kept 4 bases outside the gene matches. The CDR3 is 15 amino acids. In germline, CDR1 is GTSNPN, CDR2 SVGIG (reference sequence). The CDR3 loop reads CAWSVREGVYNEQFF. As DNA, the CDR3 is TGTGCCTGGAGTGTACGGGAGGGGGTCTACAATGAGCAGTTCTTC.

The CDR3 coding sequence is TGTGCCAGCAGTGTCGCGGCGGGAGATTGGGAGCAGTTCTTC. Translation gives CASSVAAGDWEQFF. The chain links TRBV25-1 to TRBJ2-1, with TRBD2 identical over 7 bases. Per the germline V gene, CDR1 is MGHDK and CDR2 is SYGVNS. The V gene end was trimmed by 4 bases and the J gene end by 10 bases; junction bases not matched to a gene: 10. The CDR3 consists of 14 residues.

The J gene is TRBJ1-5, the V gene TRBV7-7; TRBD1 aligns across 7 bases. Per germline, CDR1 SSHAT and CDR2 FNYEAQ (reference sequence). Germline trimming cut 3 bases from V and 2 bases from J; bases unmatched to any gene: 10. CDR3 size: 17 residues. CDR3 residues: CASSLGGDRDGNQPQHF. The CDR3 region has the DNA TGTGCCAGCAGCTTGGGCGGCGACAGGGATGGCAATCAGCCCCAGCATTTT.

The chain joins TRBV9 to TRBJ2-5; D is perhaps TRBD2 (5 bases). The length of the CDR3 is 14 residues. V lost 0 bases and J lost 7, with 13 bases in between. Per germline, CDR1 SGDLS and CDR2 YYNGEE. In DNA form, the CDR3 reads TGTGCCAGCAGCGTAGGGACTGATTATGGGACCCAGTACTTC. It encodes CASSVGTDYGTQYF.

V and J are TRBV7-2 and TRBJ1-2, with 8 bases fitting TRBD1. Germline loops: CDR1 SGHTA, CDR2 FQGNSA. This CDR3 spans 14 amino acids. The ends lost 5 bases at V and 0 bases at J; junction bases unmatched: 2. In nucleotides, the CDR3 is TGTGCCAGCAGCCCAGGGGGCACTAACTATGGCTACACCTTC. Translating it yields CASSPGGTNYGYTF.

This CDR3 reads CASSESTPRGYGYTF. As DNA, the CDR3 is TGCGCCAGCAGTGAGTCGACGCCCAGAGGCTATGGCTACACCTTC. The J gene is TRBJ1-2, the V gene TRBV10-2; the D is unclear. CDR1 and CDR2 from the germline V gene are WSHSY and SAAADI. This CDR3 is 15 amino acids long. V lost 0 bases to trimming and J lost 4 bases, with 12 bases between them.

A single count supports this clone. The V call is TRBV6-4, the J call TRBJ2-2; 15 nucleotides align to TRBD2. CDR3 size: 16 residues. V lost 8 bases and J lost 5; bases outside the gene matches: 6. Looked up from germline, CDR1 is MRHNA and CDR2 is SNTAGT. The CDR3 region has the DNA TGTGCCAGCGCCGGACTAGCGGGAGGGTTTACCGGGGAGCTGTTTTTT. Protein sequence: CASAGLAGGFTGELFF.

The chain employs TRBV6-1 and TRBJ2-5, with 7 bases aligning to TRBD2. The germline gives CDR1 MNHNS, CDR2 SASEGT. The V segment lost 1 base and the J segment 9 bases; nucleotides outside the gene matches: 8. The CDR3 sequence is 14 residues long. The CDR3: CASSEVTSAGAQYF. In DNA form, the CDR3 reads TGTGCCAGCAGTGAAGTTACTAGCGCTGGGGCCCAGTACTTC.

V gene TRBV7-6 combines with J gene TRBJ2-2; D is possibly TRBD2 (5 bases). The germline V and J ends were trimmed by 2 bases and 5 bases, with 15 bases remaining between them. This CDR3 is built from 16 residues. Per the germline V gene, CDR1 is SGHVS and CDR2 is FNYEAQ. The CDR3 coding sequence is TGTGCCAGCAGCTTATTTCCCGCGGGCGGTACCGGGGAGCTGTTTTTT. Its protein product is CASSLFPAGGTGELFF.

This clone was found a few times. V usage is TRBV10-1 and J usage is TRBJ2-3; a weak D match, TRBD1 (6 bases). The V and J ends lost 0 bases and 5 bases respectively, with 12 bases between them. The CDR3 is 15 amino acids. Looked up from germline, CDR1 is WNHNN and CDR2 is SYGVQD (reference sequence). CDR3 loop: CASSESGAIGDTQYF. CDR3 nucleotides: TGCGCCAGCAGTGAGTCGGGGGCCATCGGAGATACGCAGTATTTT.

The chain joins TRBV7-9 to TRBJ1-2, with 9 bases that match TRBD1. CDR3 length: 17 amino acids. The V segment lost 0 bases and the J segment 7 bases; nucleotides outside the gene matches: 12. Germline V gene lookup returns CDR1 SEHNR and CDR2 FQNEAQ (reference sequence). CDR3 region: CASSLAGQGVGSLGYTF. The CDR3 DNA follows: TGTGCCAGCAGCTTAGCGGGACAGGGAGTGGGAAGTCTTGGCTACACCTTC.

The CDR3 reads CASSFRGATNEKLFF. DNA of the CDR3: TGTGCCAGCAGTTTCCGAGGTGCAACTAATGAAAAACTGTTTTTT. V and J are TRBV6-5 and TRBJ1-4; D is ambiguous. V shed 4 bases and J shed 0 bases, with 9 bases lying between them. CDR1 and CDR2 (germline): MNHEY, SVGAGI. This CDR3 has 15 amino acids.